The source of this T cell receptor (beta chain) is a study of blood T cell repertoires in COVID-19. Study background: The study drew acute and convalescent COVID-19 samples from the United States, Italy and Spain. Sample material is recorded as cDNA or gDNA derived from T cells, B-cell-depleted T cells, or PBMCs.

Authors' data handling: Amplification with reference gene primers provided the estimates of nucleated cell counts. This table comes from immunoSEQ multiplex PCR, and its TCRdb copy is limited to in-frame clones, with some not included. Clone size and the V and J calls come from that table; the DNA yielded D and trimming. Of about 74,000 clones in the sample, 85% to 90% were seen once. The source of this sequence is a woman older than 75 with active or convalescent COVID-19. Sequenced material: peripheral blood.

CDR3 in DNA: TGCAGTGCTAGTTTGGGGACATCCGCTGAAGCTTTCTTT. Its translation is CSASLGTSAEAFF. J is TRBJ1-1 and V is TRBV20-1, with D possibly being TRBD1 (6 bases). The CDR3 contains 13 residues. The germline gives CDR1 DFQATT, CDR2 SNEGSKA (reference sequence). The V and J ends lost 3 bases and 6 bases respectively, with 14 bases between them.